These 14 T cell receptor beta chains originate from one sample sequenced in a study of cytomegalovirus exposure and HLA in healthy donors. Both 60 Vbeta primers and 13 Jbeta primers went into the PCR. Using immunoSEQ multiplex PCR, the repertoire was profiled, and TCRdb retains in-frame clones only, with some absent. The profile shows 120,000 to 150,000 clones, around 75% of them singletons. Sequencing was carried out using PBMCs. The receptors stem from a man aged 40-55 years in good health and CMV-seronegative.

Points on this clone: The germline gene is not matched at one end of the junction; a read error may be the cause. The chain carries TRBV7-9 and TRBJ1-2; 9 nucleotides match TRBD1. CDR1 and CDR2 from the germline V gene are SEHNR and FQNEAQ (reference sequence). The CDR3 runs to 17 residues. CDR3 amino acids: CSSSLRGTGRPNYGYTF. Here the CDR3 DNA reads TGTTCCAGCAGCTTAAGAGGGACAGGGAGACCTAACTATGGCTACACCTTC. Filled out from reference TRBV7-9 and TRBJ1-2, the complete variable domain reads DTGVSQNPRHKITKRGQNVTFRCDPISEHNRLYWYRQTLGQGPEFLTYFQNEAQLEKSRLLSDRFSAERPKGSFSTLEIQRTEQGDSAMYLCSSSLRGTGRPNYGYTFGSGTRLTVV.

This CDR3 reads CASSLALEAGANVLTF. In nucleotides, the CDR3 is TGTGCCAGCAGCTTAGCGCTGGAGGCTGGGGCCAACGTCCTGACTTTC. The V call is TRBV7-9, the J call TRBJ2-6, with D maybe TRBD2 (5 bases). The CDR3 is 16 amino acids. Germline lookup yields CDR1 SEHNR and CDR2 FQNEAQ (reference sequence). The V and J ends lost 0 bases and 2 bases respectively, with 8 bases between them.

CDR3 coding DNA: TGTGCCTGGAGTGTTCGACAGGTCGGGAATCAGCCCCAGCATTTT. Protein product: CAWSVRQVGNQPQHF. The chain recombines TRBV30 with TRBJ1-5, with D tentatively TRBD1 (6 bases). Trimming removed 0 bases at V and 4 bases at J, with 13 bases between. Germline-derived CDR1 and CDR2 are GTSNPN and SVGIG (reference sequence). The CDR3 is 15 residues long.

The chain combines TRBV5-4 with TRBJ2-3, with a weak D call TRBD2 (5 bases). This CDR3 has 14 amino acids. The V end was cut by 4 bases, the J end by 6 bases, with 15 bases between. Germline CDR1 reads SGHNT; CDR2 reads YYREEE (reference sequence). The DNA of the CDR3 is TGTGCCAGCAGCCACGGACTGGACTTGGATACGCAGTATTTT. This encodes CASSHGLDLDTQYF.

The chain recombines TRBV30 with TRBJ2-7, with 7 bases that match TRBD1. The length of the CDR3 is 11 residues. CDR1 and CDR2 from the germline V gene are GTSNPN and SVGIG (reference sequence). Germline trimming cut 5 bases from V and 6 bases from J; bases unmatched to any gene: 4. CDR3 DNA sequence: TGTGCCTGGGACAGGGCGCGCGAGCAGTACTTC. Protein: CAWDRAREQYF.

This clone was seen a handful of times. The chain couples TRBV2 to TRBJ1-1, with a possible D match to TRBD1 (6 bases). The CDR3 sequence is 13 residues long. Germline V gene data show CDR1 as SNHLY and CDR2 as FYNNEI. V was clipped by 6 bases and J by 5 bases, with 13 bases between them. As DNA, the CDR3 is TGTGCCAGCAGGCCTACAGGGTTGACTGAAGCTTTCTTT. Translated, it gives CASRPTGLTEAFF.

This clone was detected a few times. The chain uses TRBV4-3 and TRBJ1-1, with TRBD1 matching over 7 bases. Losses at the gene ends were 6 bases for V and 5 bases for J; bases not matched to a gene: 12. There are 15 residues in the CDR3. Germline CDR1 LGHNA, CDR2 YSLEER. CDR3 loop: CASSPQQGQRTEAFF. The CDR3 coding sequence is TGCGCCAGCAGTCCTCAACAGGGACAGAGGACTGAAGCTTTCTTT.

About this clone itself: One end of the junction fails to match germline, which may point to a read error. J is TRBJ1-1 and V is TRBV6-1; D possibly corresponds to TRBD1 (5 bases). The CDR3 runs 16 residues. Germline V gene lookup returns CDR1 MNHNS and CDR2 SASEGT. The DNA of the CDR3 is TGTGCCATCAGTGAGTCCTCTGCAGGGAGGAGGACTGAAGCTTTCTTT. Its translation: CAISESSAGRRTEAFF.

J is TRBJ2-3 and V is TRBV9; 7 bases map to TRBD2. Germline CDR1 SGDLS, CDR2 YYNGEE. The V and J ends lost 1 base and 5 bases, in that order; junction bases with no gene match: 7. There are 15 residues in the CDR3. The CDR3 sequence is CASSVLGGGVDTQYF. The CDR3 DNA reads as TGTGCCAGCAGCGTACTAGGTGGGGGGGTAGATACGCAGTATTTT.

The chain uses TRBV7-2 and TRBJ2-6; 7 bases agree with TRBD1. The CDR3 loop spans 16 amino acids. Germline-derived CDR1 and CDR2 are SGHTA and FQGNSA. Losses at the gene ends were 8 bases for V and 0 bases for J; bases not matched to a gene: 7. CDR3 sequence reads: CASLRQGLSGANVLTF. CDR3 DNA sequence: TGTGCCAGCCTAAGACAGGGTCTCTCTGGGGCCAACGTCCTGACTTTC.

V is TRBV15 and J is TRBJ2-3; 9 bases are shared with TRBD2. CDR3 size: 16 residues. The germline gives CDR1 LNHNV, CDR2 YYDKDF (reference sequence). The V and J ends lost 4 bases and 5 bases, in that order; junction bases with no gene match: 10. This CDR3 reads CATSKASGEGGDTQYF. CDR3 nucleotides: TGTGCCACCAGCAAGGCTAGCGGGGAAGGAGGAGATACGCAGTATTTT.

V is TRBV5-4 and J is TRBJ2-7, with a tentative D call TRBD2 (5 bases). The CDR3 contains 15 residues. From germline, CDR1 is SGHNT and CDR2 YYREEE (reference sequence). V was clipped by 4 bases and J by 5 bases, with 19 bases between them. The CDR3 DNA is TGTGCCAGCAGCCCTGCTAGCCTATCAAGCAACGAGCAGTACTTC. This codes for CASSPASLSSNEQYF.

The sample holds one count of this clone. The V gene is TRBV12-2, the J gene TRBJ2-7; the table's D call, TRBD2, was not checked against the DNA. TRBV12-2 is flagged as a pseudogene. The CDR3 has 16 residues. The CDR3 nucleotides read TGTGCAAGTCGCTTAGGCGGCACGGTGTTAGTGGACGAGCAGTACTTC. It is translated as CASRLGGTVLVDEQYF.

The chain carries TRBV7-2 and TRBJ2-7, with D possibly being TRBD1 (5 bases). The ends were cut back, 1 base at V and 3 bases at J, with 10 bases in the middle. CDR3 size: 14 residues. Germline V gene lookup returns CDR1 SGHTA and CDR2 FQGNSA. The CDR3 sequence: CASSLVGHNYEQYF. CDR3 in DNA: TGTGCCAGCAGCTTAGTGGGGCACAACTACGAGCAGTACTTC. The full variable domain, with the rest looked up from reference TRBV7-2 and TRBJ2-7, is GAGVSQSPSNKVTEKGKDVELRCDPISGHTALYWYRQSLGQGLEFLIYFQGNSAPDKSGLPSDRFSAERTGGSVSTLTIQRTQQEDSAVYLCASSLVGHNYEQYFGPGTRLTVT.